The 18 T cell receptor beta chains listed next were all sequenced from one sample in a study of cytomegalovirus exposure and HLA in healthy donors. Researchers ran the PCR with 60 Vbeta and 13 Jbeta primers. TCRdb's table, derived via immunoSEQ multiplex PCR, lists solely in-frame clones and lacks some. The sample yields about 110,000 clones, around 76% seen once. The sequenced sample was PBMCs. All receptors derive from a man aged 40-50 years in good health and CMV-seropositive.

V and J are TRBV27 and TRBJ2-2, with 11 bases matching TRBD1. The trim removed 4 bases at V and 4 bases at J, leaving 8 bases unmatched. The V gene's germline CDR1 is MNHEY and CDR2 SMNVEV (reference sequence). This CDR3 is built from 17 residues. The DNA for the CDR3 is TGTGCCAGCAGTTCGGGGTTGGACAGGGGGCTCACCGGGGAGCTGTTTTTT. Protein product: CASSSGLDRGLTGELFF.

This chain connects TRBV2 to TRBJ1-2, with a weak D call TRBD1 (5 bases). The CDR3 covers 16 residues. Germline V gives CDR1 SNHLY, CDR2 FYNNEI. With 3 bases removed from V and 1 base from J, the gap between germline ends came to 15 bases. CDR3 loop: CASSDMQGLINYGYTF. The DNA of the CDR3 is TGTGCCAGCAGTGATATGCAGGGCCTGATTAACTATGGCTACACCTTC.

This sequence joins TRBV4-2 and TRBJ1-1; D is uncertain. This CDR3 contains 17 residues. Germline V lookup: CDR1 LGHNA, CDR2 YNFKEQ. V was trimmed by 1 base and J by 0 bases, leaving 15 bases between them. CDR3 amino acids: CASSQARLTVMNTEAFF. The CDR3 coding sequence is TGTGCCAGCAGCCAAGCACGTTTAACAGTGATGAACACTGAAGCTTTCTTT.

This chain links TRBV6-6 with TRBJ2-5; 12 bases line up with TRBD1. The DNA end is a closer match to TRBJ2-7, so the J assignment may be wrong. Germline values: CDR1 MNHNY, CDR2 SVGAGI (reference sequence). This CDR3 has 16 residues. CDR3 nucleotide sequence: TGTGCCAGCAGTCTTAAACCGGGACAGGGGGCTTACGAGCAGTACTTC. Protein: CASSLKPGQGAYEQYF.

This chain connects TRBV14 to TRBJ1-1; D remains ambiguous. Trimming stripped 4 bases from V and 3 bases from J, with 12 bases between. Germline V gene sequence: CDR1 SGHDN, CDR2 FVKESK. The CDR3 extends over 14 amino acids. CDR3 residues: CASSPRQRHTEAFF. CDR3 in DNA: TGTGCCAGCAGCCCCCGACAAAGGCACACTGAAGCTTTCTTT.

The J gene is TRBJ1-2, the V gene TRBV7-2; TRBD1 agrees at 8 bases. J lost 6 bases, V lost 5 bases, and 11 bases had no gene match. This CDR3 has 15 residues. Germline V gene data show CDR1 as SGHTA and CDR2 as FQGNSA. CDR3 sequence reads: CASSPNRGVGDGYTF. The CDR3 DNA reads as TGTGCCAGCAGCCCCAACAGGGGGGTGGGGGATGGCTACACCTTC.

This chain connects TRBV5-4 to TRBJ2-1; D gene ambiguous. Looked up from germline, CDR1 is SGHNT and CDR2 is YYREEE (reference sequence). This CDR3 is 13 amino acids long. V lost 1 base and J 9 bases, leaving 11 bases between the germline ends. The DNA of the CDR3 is TGTGCCAGCAGCTTGTTGAAAGACACTGAGCAGTTCTTC. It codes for CASSLLKDTEQFF. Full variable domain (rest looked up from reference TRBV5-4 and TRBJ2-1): ETGVTQSPTHLIKTRGQQVTLRCSSQSGHNTVSWYQQALGQGPQFIFQYYREEENGRGNFPPRFSGLQFPNYSSELNVNALELDDSALYLCASSLLKDTEQFFGPGTRLTVL.

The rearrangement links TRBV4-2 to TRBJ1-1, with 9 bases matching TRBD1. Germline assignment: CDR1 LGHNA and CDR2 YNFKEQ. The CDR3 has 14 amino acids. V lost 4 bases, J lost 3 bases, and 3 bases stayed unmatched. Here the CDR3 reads CASSPGQGDTEAFF. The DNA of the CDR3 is TGTGCCAGCAGCCCGGGACAGGGAGACACTGAAGCTTTCTTT.

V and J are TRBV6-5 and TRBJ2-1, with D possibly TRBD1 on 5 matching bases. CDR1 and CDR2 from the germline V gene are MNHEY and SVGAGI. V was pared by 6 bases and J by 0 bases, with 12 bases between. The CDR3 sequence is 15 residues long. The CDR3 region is CASRSRQSSYNEQFF. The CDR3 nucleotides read TGTGCCAGCAGGTCCCGACAGAGCTCCTACAATGAGCAGTTCTTC.

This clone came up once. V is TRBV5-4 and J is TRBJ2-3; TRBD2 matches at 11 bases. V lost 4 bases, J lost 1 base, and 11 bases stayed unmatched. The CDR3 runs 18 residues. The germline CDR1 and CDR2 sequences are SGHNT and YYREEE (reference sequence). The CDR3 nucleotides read TGTGCCAGCAGCCCGTCGGCTAGCGGGGGGCGAGGCACAGATACGCAGTATTTT. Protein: CASSPSASGGRGTDTQYF. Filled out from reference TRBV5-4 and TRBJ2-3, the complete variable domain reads ETGVTQSPTHLIKTRGQQVTLRCSSQSGHNTVSWYQQALGQGPQFIFQYYREEENGRGNFPPRFSGLQFPNYSSELNVNALELDDSALYLCASSPSASGGRGTDTQYFGPGTRLTVL.

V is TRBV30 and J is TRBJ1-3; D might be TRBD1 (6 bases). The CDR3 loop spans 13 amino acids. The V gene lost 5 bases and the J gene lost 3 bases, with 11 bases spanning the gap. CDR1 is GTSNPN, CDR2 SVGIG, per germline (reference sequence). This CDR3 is CAWSGAGGNTIYF. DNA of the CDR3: TGTGCCTGGTCAGGGGCCGGTGGAAACACCATATATTTT.

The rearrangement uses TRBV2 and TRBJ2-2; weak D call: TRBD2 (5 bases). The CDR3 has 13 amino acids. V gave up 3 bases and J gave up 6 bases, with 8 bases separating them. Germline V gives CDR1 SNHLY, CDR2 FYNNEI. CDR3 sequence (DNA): TGTGCCAGCAGTGAGTGGCGGGCCGGGGAGCTGTTTTTT. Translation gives CASSEWRAGELFF. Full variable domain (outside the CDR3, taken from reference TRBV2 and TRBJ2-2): EPEVTQTPSHQVTQMGQEVILRCVPISNHLYFYWYRQILGQKVEFLVSFYNNEISEKSEIFDDQFSVERPDGSNFTLKIRSTKLEDSAMYFCASSEWRAGELFFGEGSRLTVL.

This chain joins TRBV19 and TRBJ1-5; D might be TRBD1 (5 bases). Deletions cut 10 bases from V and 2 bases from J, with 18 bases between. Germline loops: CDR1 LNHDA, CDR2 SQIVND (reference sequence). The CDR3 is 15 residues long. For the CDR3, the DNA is TGTGCCACCCAACGTGGGACTCTTGGCAATCAGCCCCAGCATTTT. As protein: CATQRGTLGNQPQHF.

The CDR3 DNA reads as TGTGCCAGCAGCTTAGAGGGGAGTAAAGCCAAAAACATTCAGTACTTC. The encoded protein is CASSLEGSKAKNIQYF. The J gene is TRBJ2-4, the V gene TRBV11-2; tentative D call: TRBD2 (5 bases). The CDR3 has 16 residues. Germline-derived CDR1 and CDR2 are SGHAT and FQNNGV. V was trimmed by 0 bases and J by 0 bases, leaving 9 bases between them.

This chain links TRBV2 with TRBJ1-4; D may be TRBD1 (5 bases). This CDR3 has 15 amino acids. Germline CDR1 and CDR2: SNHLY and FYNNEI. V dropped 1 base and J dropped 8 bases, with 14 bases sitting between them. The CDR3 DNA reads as TGTGCCAGCAGTGAAGTGAGGACGGGGGGGGAAAAACTGTTTTTT. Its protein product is CASSEVRTGGEKLFF.

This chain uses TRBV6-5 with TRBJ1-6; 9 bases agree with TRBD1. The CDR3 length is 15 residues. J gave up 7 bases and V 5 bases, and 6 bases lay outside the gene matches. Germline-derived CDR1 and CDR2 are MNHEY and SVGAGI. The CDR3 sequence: CASSQDRGPNSPLHF. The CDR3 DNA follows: TGTGCCAGCAGTCAGGACAGGGGACCAAATTCACCCCTCCACTTT.

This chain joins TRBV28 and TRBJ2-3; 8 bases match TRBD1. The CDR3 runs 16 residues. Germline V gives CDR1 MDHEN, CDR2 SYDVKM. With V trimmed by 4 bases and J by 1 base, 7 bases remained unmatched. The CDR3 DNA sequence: TGTGCCAGCAGTTCAAGGACAGGGCCGGGCACAGATACGCAGTATTTT. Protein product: CASSSRTGPGTDTQYF.

CDR3 sequence: CASRVGRGGRYNEQFF. The CDR3 nucleotides read TGTGCCAGCCGGGTTGGGCGGGGCGGGAGATATAATGAGCAGTTCTTC. The chain uses TRBV7-8 and TRBJ2-1, with TRBD2 identical over 7 bases. There are 16 residues in the CDR3. Unmatched junction bases numbered 17, after V lost 8 bases and J lost 7 bases. Germline V lookup: CDR1 SGHVS, CDR2 FQNEAQ.